These 32 T cell receptor beta chains were sequenced from one sample in a study of response to subunit inactivated influenza vaccine. TCRdb reprocessed the RT-PCR reads with MiXCR, giving one entry per CDR3 protein. The sample shows roughly 700,000 distinct CDR3 sequences, about 15% of them seen only once. The source was PBMCs from blood, collected 11 to 12 days after vaccination. The receptors derive from a man in his fifties who received an inactivated influenza vaccine.

This clonotype was picked up a small number of times. The chain recombines TRBV28 with TRBJ2-1; the match to TRBD2 covers 12 bases. The germline V gene has CDR1 MDHEN and CDR2 SYDVKM. CDR3 size: 15 residues. The junction had 4 bases not matched to a gene; V was cut back by 2 bases and J by 8 bases. The CDR3 region has the DNA TGTGCCAGCAGTTTACTAGCGGGGGGGCCGTATGAGCAGTTCTTC. Its translation: CASSLLAGGPYEQFF.

This sequence joins TRBV11-2 and TRBJ2-5, with unresolved D. Germline V gene sequence: CDR1 SGHAT, CDR2 FQNNGV. The CDR3 has 11 amino acids. Trimming left V 6 bases short and J 7 bases short, with 9 bases between. CDR3 sequence: CASRLRGTQYF. In DNA, the CDR3 is TGTGCCAGCAGGCTACGAGGGACCCAGTACTTC.

This clonotype has only a few counts. The genes are TRBV5-1 and TRBJ2-1, with a tentative D call TRBD1 (5 bases). The CDR3 spans 14 residues. CDR1 SGHRS and CDR2 YFSETQ come from the germline V gene. The V end was cut by 0 bases, the J end by 8 bases, with 12 bases between. The CDR3 loop is CASSLDSTGHEQFF. CDR3 in DNA: TGCGCCAGCAGCTTGGATTCAACAGGTCATGAGCAGTTCTTC.

Worth noting for this clonotype: The CDR3 ends on some other residue instead of the conserved phenylalanine or tryptophan, so this is likely a read error. CDR3 region: CASSLARGRSYEQYL. CDR3 bases: TGTGCCAGCAGTTTAGCAAGGGGCCGCAGCTACGAGCAGTACTTA. The chain uses TRBV27 and TRBJ2-7, with D perhaps matching TRBD1 (5 bases). CDR3 size: 15 residues. Deletions cut 2 bases from V and 3 bases from J, with 14 bases between. CDR1 and CDR2 from the germline V gene are MNHEY and SMNVEV (reference sequence).

The rearrangement links TRBV28 to TRBJ2-5; perhaps D is TRBD1 or TRBD2 (5 bases each). CDR1 and CDR2 (germline): MDHEN, SYDVKM. V shed 6 bases and J shed 1 base, with 15 bases lying between them. The CDR3 loop spans 15 amino acids. CDR3 nucleotide sequence: TGTGCCAGCAGCCCTTCGTGGGGGAGCCAAGAGACCCAGTACTTC. This gives the protein CASSPSWGSQETQYF. Filled out from reference TRBV28 and TRBJ2-5, the complete variable domain reads DVKVTQSSRYLVKRTGEKVFLECVQDMDHENMFWYRQDPGLGLRLIYFSYDVKMKEKGDIPEGYSVSREKKERFSLILESASTNQTSMYLCASSPSWGSQETQYFGPGTRLLVL.

The chain employs TRBV6-2 or TRBV6-3 and TRBJ1-5, with 7 nucleotides matching TRBD1. The junction had 16 bases not matched to a gene; V was cut back by 5 bases and J by 6 bases. This CDR3 has 17 amino acids. Germline loops: CDR1 MNHEY, CDR2 SVGEGT. CDR3 amino acids: CASSTGRGGGSVQPQHF. CDR3 in DNA: TGTGCCAGCAGTACGGGGAGGGGAGGGGGCTCAGTTCAGCCCCAGCATTTT.

The chain joins TRBV5-1 to TRBJ2-3; D perhaps matches TRBD1 (6 bases). V was trimmed by 5 bases and J by 2 bases, leaving 12 bases between them. Germline V lookup: CDR1 SGHRS, CDR2 YFSETQ. CDR3 length equals 14 residues. CDR3 sequence: CASSTGQYTDTQYF. The CDR3 region has the DNA TGCGCCAGCAGTACCGGACAGTACACAGATACGCAGTATTTT.

The rearrangement joins TRBV29-1 to TRBJ1-5; 10 nucleotides align to TRBD1. The germline gives CDR1 SQVTM, CDR2 ANQGSEA. V was pared by 6 bases and J by 4 bases, with 3 bases of the junction left unmatched. This CDR3 comprises 13 residues. DNA for the CDR3: TGCAGCGTGTCGGGACAGGGGAATCAGCCCCAGCATTTT. Its protein is CSVSGQGNQPQHF.

This clonotype was recorded a few times. The chain joins TRBV28 to TRBJ1-5; a weak D match, TRBD1 (5 bases). The CDR3 totals 15 residues. The V gene's germline CDR1 is MDHEN and CDR2 SYDVKM. Trimming removed 0 bases at V and 5 bases at J, with 11 bases between. The CDR3: CASSLWAGRDQPQHF. The CDR3 region has the DNA TGTGCCAGCAGTTTATGGGCAGGGAGGGATCAGCCCCAGCATTTT.

This clonotype has just a few counts. The rearrangement joins TRBV12-3 or TRBV12-4 to TRBJ2-1, with D uncertain. The CDR3 contains 11 residues. Trimming cost V 6 bases and J 9 bases, with 9 bases left between them. CDR3 sequence: CASSRNREQFF. The CDR3 DNA sequence: TGTGCCAGCAGCCGAAACCGTGAGCAGTTCTTC.

This clonotype was counted many times. V is TRBV7-9 and J is TRBJ1-2; D uncertain. The CDR3 loop spans 14 amino acids. Germline values: CDR1 SEHNR, CDR2 FQNEAQ (reference sequence). The V end lost 0 bases, the J end lost 5 bases, and 10 bases lay between the germline ends. The CDR3: CASSLAVERYGYTF. In nucleotides, the CDR3 is TGTGCCAGCAGCTTAGCGGTCGAGAGATATGGCTACACCTTC.

This clonotype occurred a few times. The genes are TRBV12-3 or TRBV12-4 and TRBJ1-1, with TRBD1 matching 11 bases. The V segment lost 6 bases and the J segment 5 bases; nucleotides outside the gene matches: 8. The CDR3 has 15 residues. In nucleotides, the CDR3 is TGTGCCAGCAGACCACTCGGGACAGGGGGTACTGAAGCTTTCTTT. This translates into CASRPLGTGGTEAFF.

The CDR3 protein is CASSHGVGLAKNIQYF. The CDR3 nucleotides are TGTGCCAGCAGCCATGGAGTGGGGCTAGCCAAAAACATTCAGTACTTC. The genes are TRBV3-1 and TRBJ2-4; D perhaps matches TRBD1 (5 bases). Germline CDR1 reads LGHDT; CDR2 reads YNNKEL (reference sequence). V was cut by 3 bases and J by 0 bases, with 12 bases left in between. The CDR3 is 16 amino acids.

The chain has TRBV12-3 or TRBV12-4 and TRBJ2-7; TRBD2 might be the D (6 bases). The V end was cut by 5 bases, the J end by 2 bases, with 16 bases between. This CDR3 has 15 amino acids. The CDR3 bases are TGTGCCAGCAGTCCTCGGGACTTACTTACCTACGAGCAGTACTTC. Residues: CASSPRDLLTYEQYF.

This sequence joins TRBV20-1 and TRBJ2-7; D is unresolved. Looked up from germline, CDR1 is DFQATT and CDR2 is SNEGSKA (reference sequence). Trimming removed 1 base at V and 2 bases at J, with 9 bases between. The CDR3 is 13 residues long. This CDR3 is CSARVLGTYEQYF. In nucleotides, the CDR3 is TGCAGTGCTAGAGTTCTGGGAACCTACGAGCAGTACTTC.

This rearrangement joins TRBV5-6 to TRBJ2-5; the match to TRBD1 covers 12 bases. Germline V gene lookup returns CDR1 SGHDT and CDR2 YYEEEE. The CDR3 runs to 15 residues. With 2 bases clipped from V and 5 bases from J, the junction kept 4 bases outside the gene matches. CDR3 DNA: TGTGCCAGCAGCTTTGGGACAGGGGGCACGGAGACCCAGTACTTC. Its translation is CASSFGTGGTETQYF.

At least ten counts were recorded for this clonotype. The rearrangement uses TRBV20-1 and TRBJ1-1; tentatively, D is TRBD1 (5 bases). V was pared by 0 bases and J by 0 bases, with 14 bases between. This CDR3 region has 16 residues. The germline V gene encodes CDR1 DFQATT and CDR2 SNEGSKA (reference sequence). As DNA, the CDR3 is TGCAGTGCTAGAGATCCCCGGGCAGGGATGAACACTGAAGCTTTCTTT. It codes for CSARDPRAGMNTEAFF.

This clonotype has a count of ten or more. V gene TRBV20-1 combines with J gene TRBJ2-7; D is perhaps TRBD2 (5 bases). The CDR3 has 14 amino acids. Germline lookup yields CDR1 DFQATT and CDR2 SNEGSKA (reference sequence). Deletions cut 3 bases from V and 3 bases from J, with 15 bases between. CDR3 sequence (DNA): TGCAGTGCTAGGTCGTGGGGAGAACGCTACGAGCAGTACTTC. Its protein is CSARSWGERYEQYF.

The chain employs TRBV20-1 and TRBJ1-1, with D possibly matching TRBD1 (5 bases). Germline V CDR1 and CDR2: DFQATT, SNEGSKA (reference sequence). The V end lost 3 bases, the J end lost 5 bases, and 16 bases lay between the germline ends. The CDR3 sequence is 14 residues long. The CDR3 region is CSARTLVGLTEAFF. The CDR3 DNA is TGCAGTGCTAGGACCCTCGTGGGGCTTACTGAAGCTTTCTTT.

The CDR3 DNA is TGTGCCAGCAGCCTAAGCGGGACAGGGGGTTTAGATACGCAGTATTTT. Its protein product is CASSLSGTGGLDTQYF. The chain joins TRBV7-8 to TRBJ2-3, with 11 bases matching TRBD1. The CDR3 extends over 16 amino acids. Germline V gene data show CDR1 as SGHVS and CDR2 as FQNEAQ. Trimming removed 5 bases from V and 5 bases from J; junction bases left unmatched: 9. The variable domain in full, completed from reference TRBV7-8 and TRBJ2-3, reads GAGVSQSPRYKVAKRGQDVALRCDPISGHVSLFWYQQALGQGPEFLTYFQNEAQLDKSGLPSDRFFAERPEGSVSTLKIQRTQQEDSAVYLCASSLSGTGGLDTQYFGPGTRLTVL.

The chain is built from TRBV14 and TRBJ2-1; tentative D call: TRBD2 (5 bases). The CDR3 is 15 amino acids. V lost 4 bases and J lost 8, with 18 bases in between. Per the germline V gene, CDR1 is SGHDN and CDR2 is FVKESK. The CDR3 protein is CASSPRRVGIDEQFF. CDR3 DNA: TGTGCCAGCAGCCCCCGGCGGGTGGGAATAGATGAGCAGTTCTTC.

The chain links TRBV5-1 to TRBJ2-1, with TRBD1 as a possible D gene (5 bases). CDR1 is SGHRS, CDR2 YFSETQ, per germline. The CDR3 runs to 14 residues. Between the trimmed V and J ends, which lost 3 bases and 2 bases, there was a span of 9 bases. The CDR3 region is CASSSQGTYNEQFF. CDR3 coding DNA: TGCGCCAGCAGCTCGCAGGGAACCTACAATGAGCAGTTCTTC.

This clonotype has more than one count but fewer than ten. The rearrangement links TRBV21-1 to TRBJ2-1; the table's TRBD1 call for D was not verified on the DNA. TRBV21-1 is flagged as a pseudogene. The CDR3 has 15 residues. CDR3 sequence: CASSKARSEGDEQFF. The CDR3 DNA reads TGTGCCAGCAGCAAAGCCCGATCAGAAGGGGATGAGCAGTTCTTC.

The genes are TRBV20-1 and TRBJ2-3, with D possibly TRBD2 on 6 matching bases. The V end lost 3 bases, the J end lost 8 bases, and 18 bases lay between the germline ends. The germline CDR1 and CDR2 sequences are DFQATT and SNEGSKA (reference sequence). There are 14 residues in the CDR3. This chain's CDR3 is CSASLSPGESTQYF. DNA of the CDR3: TGCAGTGCTAGTCTATCCCCGGGGGAATCTACGCAGTATTTT.

The chain couples TRBV7-2 to TRBJ2-7; D possibly corresponds to TRBD2 (6 bases). The CDR3 is made up of 14 amino acids. The germline V gene has CDR1 SGHTA and CDR2 FQGNSA. V was pared by 3 bases and J by 4 bases, with 13 bases between. Here the CDR3 DNA reads TGTGCCAGCAGCTTGGGACTTCCGGGATACGAGCAGTACTTC. It codes for CASSLGLPGYEQYF.

This clonotype was seen only a few times. The rearrangement uses TRBV20-1 and TRBJ2-3, with 8 bases matching TRBD2. The length of the CDR3 is 15 residues. After removal of 6 bases from V and 0 bases from J, the junction contained 8 bases not matched to a gene. CDR1 and CDR2 (germline): DFQATT, SNEGSKA (reference sequence). The CDR3 spells CSAPKGLASTDTQYF. Written as DNA, the CDR3 is TGCAGTGCCCCCAAAGGACTAGCTAGCACAGATACGCAGTATTTT.

This clonotype was counted only a few times. This chain joins TRBV11-2 and TRBJ2-5, with 7 bases identical to TRBD1. Germline assignment: CDR1 SGHAT and CDR2 FQNNGV. J was trimmed by 1 base and V by 4 bases; bases with no gene match: 6. The CDR3 runs to 15 residues. The CDR3 coding sequence is TGTGCCAGCAGCTCAATAAGGGACAGCCAAGAGACCCAGTACTTC. It yields the protein CASSSIRDSQETQYF. The complete variable domain, with remaining parts taken from reference TRBV11-2 and TRBJ2-5, reads EAGVAQSPRYKIIEKRQSVAFWCNPISGHATLYWYQQILGQGPKLLIQFQNNGVVDDSQLPKDRFSAERLKGVDSTLKIQPAKLEDSAVYLCASSSIRDSQETQYFGPGTRLLVL.

This clonotype has only a few counts. The V gene is TRBV6-1, the J gene TRBJ2-2; the match to TRBD2 covers 8 bases. The germline gives CDR1 MNHNS, CDR2 SASEGT. This CDR3 has 17 amino acids. Trimming removed 5 bases from V and 5 bases from J; junction bases left unmatched: 13. Here the CDR3 DNA reads TGTGCCAGCAGTCCCCGACAAACGGGAGGGCCTACCGGGGAGCTGTTTTTT. As protein: CASSPRQTGGPTGELFF.

This clonotype was counted between two and nine times. The V gene is TRBV4-3, the J gene TRBJ1-2; D not resolved. The CDR3 extends over 17 amino acids. The V and J ends lost 1 base and 1 base respectively, with 16 bases between them. The V gene's germline CDR1 is LGHNA and CDR2 YSLEER. The CDR3 loop reads CASSQARRGTYNYGYTF. In DNA, the CDR3 is TGCGCCAGCAGCCAAGCTCGAAGAGGCACTTATAACTATGGCTACACCTTC.

This clonotype has more than one count but fewer than ten. The chain is built from TRBV5-6 and TRBJ2-1; TRBD2 matches 12 bases. Germline V gene sequence: CDR1 SGHDT, CDR2 YYEEEE. The junction had 11 bases not matched to a gene; V was cut back by 1 base and J by 0 bases. The CDR3 is made up of 20 amino acids. In DNA form, the CDR3 reads TGTGCCAGCAGCTTGAGGGTCCCGACTAGCGGGGGACCCTCCTACAATGAGCAGTTCTTC. Protein sequence: CASSLRVPTSGGPSYNEQFF. The full variable domain, completed using reference TRBV5-6 and TRBJ2-1, is DAGVTQSPTHLIKTRGQQVTLRCSPKSGHDTVSWYQQALGQGPQFIFQYYEEEERQRGNFPDRFSGHQFPNYSSELNVNALLLGDSALYLCASSLRVPTSGGPSYNEQFFGPGTRLTVL.

This clonotype was counted a few times. This chain joins TRBV5-1 and TRBJ2-3; D unclear. V was cut by 0 bases and J by 3 bases, with 11 bases left in between. Germline V gene sequence: CDR1 SGHRS, CDR2 YFSETQ. The CDR3 is 15 amino acids. CDR3 in DNA: TGCGCCAGCAGCTTGGAAGGGTATCGGACAGATACGCAGTATTTT. Its translation is CASSLEGYRTDTQYF.

This clonotype was counted a few times. The chain joins TRBV5-5 to TRBJ1-4; D unresolved. CDR1 SGHKS and CDR2 YYEKEE come from the germline V gene (reference sequence). Trimming cost V 3 bases and J 8 bases, with 17 bases left between them. The CDR3 length is 15 residues. CDR3 residues: CASSYGGVGGEKLFF. The CDR3 bases are TGTGCCAGCAGCTATGGTGGGGTAGGAGGCGAAAAACTGTTTTTT. Full variable domain (remainder filled in from reference TRBV5-5 and TRBJ1-4): DAGVTQSPTHLIKTRGQQVTLRCSPISGHKSVSWYQQVLGQGPQFIFQYYEKEERGRGNFPDRFSARQFPNYSSELNVNALLLGDSALYLCASSYGGVGGEKLFFGSGTQLSVL.